A single sample gave rise to the 9 T cell receptor beta chains below, sequenced in a study of blood T cell repertoires in COVID-19. Only in-frame clones appear in the TCRdb table, and some are missing; sequencing was by immunoSEQ multiplex PCR. Of about 150,000 clones listed, 86% are singletons. Sequenced: PBMCs or T cells enriched from blood (not recorded which). The source is a man over 45 who had recovered from COVID-19.

The genes are TRBV28 and TRBJ2-5; 9 bases are shared with TRBD2. Germline CDR1 and CDR2: MDHEN and SYDVKM. V was clipped by 4 bases and J by 2 bases; unmatched bases: 2. CDR3 size: 14 residues. The CDR3 loop is CASSWAGGQETQYF. The DNA for the CDR3 is TGTGCCAGCAGTTGGGCGGGGGGGCAAGAGACCCAGTACTTC. The whole variable domain, remainder taken from reference TRBV28 and TRBJ2-5, is DVKVTQSSRYLVKRTGEKVFLECVQDMDHENMFWYRQDPGLGLRLIYFSYDVKMKEKGDIPEGYSVSREKKERFSLILESASTNQTSMYLCASSWAGGQETQYFGPGTRLLVL.

The chain joins TRBV5-1 to TRBJ1-2; D is ambiguous. Trimming removed 0 bases at V and 0 bases at J, with 9 bases between. The CDR3 consists of 15 residues. CDR1 is SGHRS, CDR2 YFSETQ, per germline. CDR3 nucleotides: TGCGCCAGCAGCTTGGAGCCACCGACTAACTATGGCTACACCTTC. It is translated as CASSLEPPTNYGYTF.

The rearrangement links TRBV20-1 to TRBJ2-5, with 7 bases matching TRBD1. This CDR3 is built from 16 residues. The germline CDR1 and CDR2 sequences are DFQATT and SNEGSKA (reference sequence). With V trimmed by 3 bases and J by 1 base, 11 bases remained unmatched. For the CDR3, the DNA is TGCAGTGCTAGTAACGCACTCCGGGACAGCCAAGAGACCCAGTACTTC. As protein: CSASNALRDSQETQYF.

CDR3 in amino acids: CASSIGPGYTEAFF. The CDR3, as DNA: TGTGCCAGTAGTATAGGCCCGGGATACACTGAAGCTTTCTTT. The rearrangement uses TRBV19 and TRBJ1-1; no reliable D call. The CDR3 is 14 residues long. The V and J ends lost 1 base and 3 bases respectively, with 9 bases between them. Germline V gene lookup returns CDR1 LNHDA and CDR2 SQIVND (reference sequence).

The V gene is TRBV6-5, the J gene TRBJ2-7; perhaps TRBD2 as D (6 bases). The CDR3 covers 13 residues. Trimming left V 8 bases short and J 3 bases short, with 14 bases between. Per the germline V gene, CDR1 is MNHEY and CDR2 is SVGAGI. CDR3 residues: CASRGNPFYEQYF. CDR3 in DNA: TGTGCCAGCCGCGGGAACCCATTCTACGAGCAGTACTTC.

V and J are TRBV3-1 (or the pseudogene TRBV3-2) and TRBJ2-1; D is unclear. Germline CDR1 LGHDT, CDR2 YNNKEL (reference sequence). The germline V and J ends were trimmed by 0 bases and 3 bases, with 12 bases remaining between them. This CDR3 has 16 residues. The CDR3 sequence: CASSQDRRFLYNEQFF. The CDR3 DNA reads TGTGCCAGCAGCCAAGATAGGCGGTTTCTCTACAATGAGCAGTTCTTC.

The genes are TRBV2 and TRBJ1-1; D is ambiguous. The CDR3 is 11 residues long. The germline gives CDR1 SNHLY, CDR2 FYNNEI. Trimming removed 10 bases at V and 1 base at J, with 7 bases between. Written as DNA, the CDR3 is TGTGCCACTACTTGGAACACTGAAGCTTTCTTT. Translation: CATTWNTEAFF.

The genes are TRBV7-9 and TRBJ1-2; D may be TRBD1 (5 bases). The CDR3 covers 13 residues. Trimming cost V 5 bases and J 3 bases, with 10 bases left between them. Germline V lookup: CDR1 SEHNR, CDR2 FQNEAQ (reference sequence). The CDR3 bases are TGTGCCAGCAGCCTTATGACAGACTATGGCTACACCTTC. Protein product: CASSLMTDYGYTF.

CDR3 region: CASSRGTGEGYEQFF. As DNA, the CDR3 is TGTGCCAGCAGCCGCGGGACAGGGGAGGGCTATGAGCAGTTCTTC. The V and J genes are TRBV7-3 and TRBJ2-1, with 10 nucleotides matching TRBD1. Germline V gene lookup returns CDR1 SGHTA and CDR2 FQGTGA. V shed 5 bases, J shed 8 bases, and the junction held 9 bases outside the gene matches. The CDR3 spans 15 residues.